Presented here are 14 T cell receptor beta chains from one specimen sequenced in a study of cytomegalovirus exposure and HLA in healthy donors. Profiled with immunoSEQ multiplex PCR; TCRdb holds only in-frame clones, not every one. Among about 130,000 clones listed, nearly 90% were seen once. The sequenced material came from PBMCs. These receptors all stem from a woman aged 18-29 years in good health and CMV-seronegative.

This clone came up a few times. The CDR3 loop reads CASSFLTSSNEQFF. CDR3 bases: TGTGCCAGCAGTTTCCTCACTAGCTCCAATGAGCAGTTCTTC. This sequence joins TRBV27 and TRBJ2-1, with D maybe TRBD2 (6 bases). V was trimmed by 3 bases and J by 6 bases, leaving 12 bases between them. This CDR3 is 14 amino acids long. Germline assignment: CDR1 MNHEY and CDR2 SMNVEV (reference sequence).

This clone was seen once. The J gene is TRBJ1-5, the V gene TRBV6-5, with D tentatively TRBD1 (6 bases). CDR3 length equals 16 residues. Germline V gives CDR1 MNHEY, CDR2 SVGAGI. V shed 4 bases and J shed 4 bases, with 17 bases lying between them. CDR3 bases: TGTGCCAGCAGTTCACAGCAGGGGTCAAATAATCAGCCCCAGCATTTT. The encoded protein is CASSSQQGSNNQPQHF.

This sequence joins TRBV10-1 and TRBJ1-1; 7 nucleotides match TRBD1. CDR3 length: 13 amino acids. V lost 6 bases, J lost 5 bases, and 6 bases stayed unmatched. CDR1 is WNHNN, CDR2 SYGVQD, per germline (reference sequence). Here the CDR3 DNA reads TGCGCCAGCAGCTCACAGGGGCTGACTGAAGCTTTCTTT. Protein sequence: CASSSQGLTEAFF.

The V and J genes are TRBV7-9 and TRBJ2-7, with TRBD2 matching over 9 bases. Germline CDR1 and CDR2: SEHNR and FQNEAQ (reference sequence). The CDR3 loop spans 19 amino acids. V gave up 5 bases and J gave up 6 bases; unmatched junction bases: 23. DNA of the CDR3: TGTGCCAGCAGCGGGGAGGTTGGTGGTAGCGGGAGCCCGGACGGCGAGCAGTACTTC. Its translation: CASSGEVGGSGSPDGEQYF.

This chain joins TRBV7-2 and TRBJ2-1; 8 bases map to TRBD2. CDR1 is SGHTA and CDR2 is FQGNSA in the germline V gene. Trimming at V came to 4 bases and at J to 2 bases, leaving 7 bases not matched to a gene. This CDR3 region has 16 residues. In nucleotides, the CDR3 is TGTGCCAGCAGCTCAATAGCGGGGACGACCTACAATGAGCAGTTCTTC. Translation gives CASSSIAGTTYNEQFF.

This clone was recorded only once. V gene TRBV4-3 combines with J gene TRBJ2-7; 14 bases are a match to TRBD2. Per germline, CDR1 LGHNA and CDR2 YSLEER. J lost 5 bases, V lost 0 bases, and 3 bases had no gene match. CDR3 length: 16 amino acids. CDR3 DNA sequence: TGCGCCAGCAGCCAAGAGGGGACTAGCGGGAGCCACGAGCAGTACTTC. Encoded protein: CASSQEGTSGSHEQYF.

For the CDR3, the DNA is TGTGCCAGTACAGAACAGGGTATAGCCACTGAAGCTTTCTTT. The encoded protein is CASTEQGIATEAFF. V gene TRBV19 combines with J gene TRBJ1-1, with D possibly matching TRBD1 (6 bases). The V gene's germline CDR1 is LNHDA and CDR2 SQIVND (reference sequence). The CDR3 is 14 amino acids. Trimming shortened V by 7 bases and J by 4 bases, and 16 bases separated the two germline ends.

This clone was observed a handful of times. The genes are TRBV5-1 and TRBJ2-1; 15 bases agree with TRBD2. The V gene's germline CDR1 is SGHRS and CDR2 YFSETQ. After removal of 0 bases from V and 3 bases from J, the junction contained 7 bases not matched to a gene. The CDR3 is 19 residues long. In DNA form, the CDR3 reads TGCGCCAGCAGCTTGGTAGTACTGGGACTAGCGGGGGGCTACAATGAGCAGTTCTTC. Translated: CASSLVVLGLAGGYNEQFF.

With respect to this clone: Its ends do not fully match the called genes, so a read error is possible. The chain links TRBV11-2 to TRBJ2-3, with 9 bases identical to TRBD2. CDR1 SGHAT and CDR2 FQNNGV come from the germline V gene. CDR3 length: 12 amino acids. The CDR3 DNA reads as TGTGCCAGCAGAAAGATAGCGGGGGTTATGAATTTT. Encoded protein: CASRKIAGVMNF. The complete variable domain, with remaining parts taken from reference TRBV11-2 and TRBJ2-3, reads EAGVAQSPRYKIIEKRQSVAFWCNPISGHATLYWYQQILGQGPKLLIQFQNNGVVDDSQLPKDRFSAERLKGVDSTLKIQPAKLEDSAVYLCASRKIAGVMNFGPGTRLTVL.

The chain links TRBV6-1 to TRBJ1-3; no firm D call. The germline V gene has CDR1 MNHNS and CDR2 SASEGT. The ends were cut back, 9 bases at V and 3 bases at J, with 9 bases in the middle. The CDR3 sequence is 12 residues long. Here the CDR3 reads CASRDFGNTIYF. The CDR3 DNA follows: TGTGCCAGTCGGGATTTTGGAAACACCATATATTTT.

This clone was observed once. The V and J genes are TRBV6-5 and TRBJ2-7; perhaps TRBD1 as D (6 bases). CDR1 is MNHEY, CDR2 SVGAGI, per germline. This CDR3 comprises 15 residues. V lost 4 bases and J lost 2, with 15 bases in between. The DNA for the CDR3 is TGTGCCAGCAGTTCACCGGGACAACCAACCTACGAGCAGTACTTC. This codes for CASSSPGQPTYEQYF.

The CDR3 sequence is CASSEASGRSGEQYF. CDR3 DNA sequence: TGTGCCAGCTCTGAGGCTAGCGGGAGGAGTGGCGAGCAGTACTTC. This chain connects TRBV18 to TRBJ2-7; 11 bases agree with TRBD2. The CDR3 covers 15 residues. V shed 6 bases, J shed 6 bases, and the junction held 10 bases outside the gene matches. Germline V gene data show CDR1 as KGHSH and CDR2 as LQKENI.

V gene TRBV5-1 combines with J gene TRBJ2-2; D might be TRBD2 (6 bases). Deletions cut 4 bases from V and 2 bases from J, with 18 bases between. This CDR3 has 17 residues. Germline CDR1 and CDR2: SGHRS and YFSETQ. The CDR3: CASSPRSSGGNTGELFF. The CDR3 bases are TGCGCCAGCAGCCCAAGAAGCTCCGGGGGAAACACCGGGGAGCTGTTTTTT.

This chain uses TRBV27 with TRBJ2-5, with TRBD2 matching 8 bases. The CDR3 spans 14 residues. Trimming removed 5 bases from V and 4 bases from J; junction bases left unmatched: 6. Germline V lookup: CDR1 MNHEY, CDR2 SMNVEV (reference sequence). The DNA for the CDR3 is TGTGCCAGCAGTCCCCCGGGGGGGGCAGAGACCCAGTACTTC. Translation: CASSPPGGAETQYF.